This TCR beta chain is from a study of cytomegalovirus exposure and HLA in healthy donors. This CDR3 has 13 residues. The V and J ends lost 6 bases and 1 base, in that order; junction bases with no gene match: 3. The V gene's germline CDR1 is SGHDT and CDR2 YYEEEE. The PCR contained 60 Vbeta and 13 Jbeta primers. Clones were sequenced by immunoSEQ multiplex PCR, and TCRdb holds only the in-frame ones, with some missing. The table has 150,000 to 200,000 clones, about 75% seen once. The receptor's source is a female donor in good health and CMV-seronegative. The gene calls are TRBV5-6 and TRBJ2-5; TRBD1 aligns across 7 bases. Sequenced material: PBMCs. The CDR3 bases are TGTGCCAGCAACGGACAGGTCCAAGAGACCCAGTACTTC. Translation gives CASNGQVQETQYF.